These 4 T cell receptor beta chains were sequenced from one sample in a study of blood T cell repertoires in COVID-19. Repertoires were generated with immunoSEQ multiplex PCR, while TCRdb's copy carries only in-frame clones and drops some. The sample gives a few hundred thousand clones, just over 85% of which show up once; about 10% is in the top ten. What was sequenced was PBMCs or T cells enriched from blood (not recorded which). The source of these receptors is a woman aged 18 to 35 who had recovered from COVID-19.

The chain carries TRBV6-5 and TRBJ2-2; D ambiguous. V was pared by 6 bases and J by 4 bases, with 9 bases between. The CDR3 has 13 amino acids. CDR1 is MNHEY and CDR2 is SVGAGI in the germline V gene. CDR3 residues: CASRIQSTGELFF. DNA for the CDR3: TGTGCCAGCAGGATACAGAGCACCGGGGAGCTGTTTTTT.

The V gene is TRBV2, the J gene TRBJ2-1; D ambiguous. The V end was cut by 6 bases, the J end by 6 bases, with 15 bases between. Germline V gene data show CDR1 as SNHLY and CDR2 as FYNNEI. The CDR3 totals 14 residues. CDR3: CASRGAQPGNEQFF. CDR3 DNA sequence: TGTGCCAGCAGAGGCGCCCAACCAGGCAATGAGCAGTTCTTC.

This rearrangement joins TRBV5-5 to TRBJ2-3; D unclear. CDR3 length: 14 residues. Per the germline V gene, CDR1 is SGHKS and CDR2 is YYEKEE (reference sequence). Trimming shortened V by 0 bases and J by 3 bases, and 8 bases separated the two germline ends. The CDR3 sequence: CASSLASGTDTQYF. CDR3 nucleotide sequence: TGTGCCAGCAGCTTGGCTTCGGGTACAGATACGCAGTATTTT.

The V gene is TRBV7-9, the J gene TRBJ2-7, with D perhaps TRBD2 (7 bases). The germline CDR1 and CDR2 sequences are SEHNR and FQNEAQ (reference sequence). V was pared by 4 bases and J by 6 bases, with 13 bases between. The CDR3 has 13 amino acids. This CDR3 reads CASSSEGGGEQYF. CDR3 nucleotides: TGTGCCAGCAGCTCCGAGGGAGGGGGCGAGCAGTACTTC.